These T cell receptor beta chains were read from a single sample in a study of STAT5B mutations in CD4+ large granular lymphocyte leukemia. Some clones are missing from TCRdb's copy, which holds only in-frame ones; the method was immunoSEQ multiplex PCR. Here the sample spans 25,000 to 35,000 clones, 70% to 75% being singletons. Sequencing input: CD4+ T cells from blood buffy coats. These receptor sequences come from a human donor in good health. CDR3s include the opening cysteine and the closing phenylalanine or tryptophan. The D gene is left open where the match is weak. A clone size is listed for some rows: how often the clone was seen (once, few, many), or a class if it is expanded.

v_gene	j_gene	abundance	d_gene	CDR3aa	CDR3nt
TRBV30	TRBJ2-7	.	.	CAWRAKGTNSYEQYF	TGTGCCTGGAGGGCAAAAGGAACAAACTCCTACGAGCAGTACTTC
TRBV5-1	TRBJ1-2	once	.	CASSLSAGSSYGYTF	TGCGCCAGCAGCCTCTCGGCAGGGTCTAGCTATGGCTACACCTTC
TRBV19	TRBJ1-1	.	TRBD1	CASSTGQGVGEAFF	TGTGCCAGTAGTACAGGACAGGGGGTCGGTGAAGCTTTCTTT
TRBV6-1	TRBJ1-5	.	.	CASSESGGIQPQHF	TGTGCCAGCAGTGAATCGGGGGGCATTCAGCCCCAGCATTTT
TRBV9	TRBJ1-1	.	.	CASSPSGMNTEAFF	TGTGCCAGCAGCCCCTCCGGGATGAACACTGAAGCTTTCTTT
TRBV19	TRBJ1-4	.	.	CASSIGQRRDEKLFF	TGTGCCAGTAGTATAGGACAGCGTCGAGATGAAAAACTGTTTTTT
TRBV2	TRBJ1-2	.	.	CASSVSDGYTF	TGTGCCAGCAGTGTATCGGATGGCTACACCTTC
TRBV4-1	TRBJ1-2	.	.	CASSQDWGTPEYGYTF	TGCGCCAGCAGCCAAGATTGGGGAACTCCAGAGTATGGCTACACCTTC
TRBV6-1	TRBJ1-6	.	.	CASSEFSGRYNSPLHF	TGTGCCAGCAGTGAATTTTCCGGACGGTATAATTCACCCCTCCACTTT
TRBV29-1	TRBJ1-2	.	.	CSVGGTPMHGYTF	TGCAGCGTTGGGGGGACACCGATGCATGGCTACACCTTC
TRBV9	TRBJ2-1	.	TRBD2	CASSVVAGFYNEQFF	TGTGCCAGCAGCGTAGTAGCGGGGTTCTACAATGAGCAGTTCTTC
TRBV13	TRBJ2-3	.	.	CASSLSRLGLGSLGTDTQYF	TGTGCCAGCAGCTTAAGTCGCCTAGGTCTGGGGAGCCTAGGCACAGATACGCAGTATTTT
TRBV5-6	TRBJ2-7	few	.	CASSLGYEQYF	TGTGCCAGCAGCTTGGGCTACGAGCAGTACTTC
TRBV14	TRBJ1-3	.	.	CASSQGRVGNTIYF	TGTGCCAGCAGCCAGGGGAGGGTTGGAAACACCATATATTTT
TRBV19	TRBJ2-7	.	.	CASSIEGRIFEQYF	TGTGCCAGTAGTATCGAGGGTCGAATATTCGAGCAGTACTTC
TRBV7-9	TRBJ2-3	.	.	CASSIRSPSTDTQYF	TGTGCCAGCAGCATCCGGAGTCCGAGCACAGATACGCAGTATTTT
TRBV11-1	TRBJ2-2	few	.	CASRFGGAGTGELFF	TGTGCCAGCAGATTCGGAGGCGCCGGCACCGGGGAGCTGTTTTTT
TRBV7-6	TRBJ1-5	.	.	CASSYRSNQPQHF	TGTGCCAGCAGCTATCGGAGTAATCAGCCCCAGCATTTT
TRBV7-2	TRBJ1-2	.	.	CASSSFGGGDYGYTF	TGTGCCAGCAGTTCCTTTGGGGGCGGTGACTATGGCTACACCTTC
TRBV7-2	TRBJ2-7	.	TRBD2	CASSLVAGDVLYEQYF	TGTGCCAGCAGCTTAGTGGCGGGAGATGTCCTCTACGAGCAGTACTTC
TRBV5-1	TRBJ2-7	.	.	CASSLTGPFGYEQYF	TGCGCCAGCAGCCTAACAGGGCCCTTTGGCTACGAGCAGTACTTC
TRBV28	TRBJ1-3	.	.	CASSQTTTGTPGNTIYF	TGTGCCAGCAGTCAAACCACAACAGGAACCCCTGGAAACACCATATATTTT
TRBV30	TRBJ1-1	.	.	CAWSGMNTEAFF	TGTGCCTGGAGTGGAATGAACACTGAAGCTTTCTTT
TRBV7-9	TRBJ1-2	few	TRBD1	CASSPSRQGDGYTF	TGTGCCAGCAGCCCCTCTAGACAGGGTGATGGCTACACCTTC
TRBV7-8	TRBJ1-1	.	TRBD1	CASSLRDRGSNTEAFF	TGTGCCAGCAGCTTAAGGGACAGGGGGTCGAACACTGAAGCTTTCTTT
TRBV4-3	TRBJ2-1	.	TRBD2	CASSQEGRRSDGRAPNEQFF	TGCGCCAGCAGCCAAGAGGGCCGGAGGAGTGACGGGAGGGCCCCCAATGAGCAGTTCTTC
TRBV14	TRBJ1-1	few	TRBD1	CASSQSWDRILNTEAFF	TGTGCCAGCAGCCAATCTTGGGACAGGATATTGAACACTGAAGCTTTCTTT
TRBV13	TRBJ2-3	.	TRBD1	CASSKSSDRDTDTQYF	TGTGCCAGCAGTAAATCTTCTGACAGGGACACAGATACGCAGTATTTT
TRBV10-1	TRBJ1-1	few	.	CASSKGILGTEAFF	TGCGCCAGCAGTAAGGGAATACTGGGGACTGAAGCTTTCTTT
TRBV7-9	TRBJ1-1	.	.	CASSLMGGTEAFF	TGTGCCAGCAGCTTAATGGGTGGCACTGAAGCTTTCTTT
TRBV27	TRBJ1-2	.	.	CASSGTPFNYGYTF	TGTGCCAGCAGTGGGACACCTTTTAACTATGGCTACACCTTC
TRBV11-3	TRBJ1-2	.	TRBD1	CASTSRRDSPGYTF	TGTGCCAGCACCAGCCGCCGGGACAGCCCTGGCTACACCTTC